What follows describes a single TCR beta chain. The CDR3 consists of 14 residues. In germline, CDR1 is MDHEN, CDR2 SYDVKM. Trimming took 5 bases from V and 4 from J; bases not matched to a gene: 7. The data were obtained in a study of blood T cell repertoires in COVID-19. In the study overall: Nucleic acid was either cDNA or gDNA, and it came from T cells, B-cell-depleted T cells, or PBMCs.

Measured with immunoSEQ multiplex PCR; TCRdb has only the in-frame clones, and not every one. The table records around 340,000 clones, 65% to 90% of them present only once. This TCR was sampled from a woman aged 55-70 years with COVID-19, enrolled during active disease. The specimen sequenced was peripheral blood. The V gene is TRBV28, the J gene TRBJ2-7, with 8 positions matching TRBD1. The CDR3 sequence: CASSRPQGAYEQYF. DNA of the CDR3: TGTGCCAGCAGTAGACCCCAGGGGGCTTACGAGCAGTACTTC. The whole variable domain, remainder taken from reference TRBV28 and TRBJ2-7, is DVKVTQSSRYLVKRTGEKVFLECVQDMDHENMFWYRQDPGLGLRLIYFSYDVKMKEKGDIPEGYSVSREKKERFSLILESASTNQTSMYLCASSRPQGAYEQYFGPGTRLTVT.